This record concerns one TCR beta chain sequence. This record belongs to a study of blood T cell repertoires in COVID-19. Study processing details: Scientists estimated how many nucleated cells there were by amplifying reference gene primers. Here immunoSEQ multiplex PCR was the method, and the copy in TCRdb shows in-frame clones only, minus some. V and J calls and clone size are those listed in that table; D and trimming were worked out from the DNA. In the table there are 150,000 to 200,000 clones, about 80% of which are singletons. The source is a man between 65 and 79 years old with active or convalescent COVID-19. Sequenced material: peripheral blood.

Here the CDR3 reads CASSRDYASTDTQYF. The CDR3 DNA reads TGTGCCAGCTCAAGGGACTACGCTAGCACAGATACGCAGTATTTT. V gene TRBV18 combines with J gene TRBJ2-3, with 7 bases fitting TRBD2. Germline V lookup: CDR1 KGHSH, CDR2 LQKENI. This CDR3 region has 15 residues. Trimming at V came to 5 bases and at J to 0 bases, leaving 5 bases not matched to a gene.